The rows below give T cell receptor beta chains drawn from one sample of a study of graft-versus-host responses after intestinal transplantation. The protocol was immunoSEQ multiplex PCR, while the TCRdb copy is restricted to in-frame clones and leaves out a portion. The repertoire includes about 70,000 clones, roughly 88% of them detected once, and roughly 1.3% sits in the top ten. Their cognate antigens are unknown. Material: unstimulated CD8+ T cells sorted from spleen or lymph node cells, obtained before intestinal transplant. The receptors shown here come from a human donor who received an intestinal transplant. Both conserved end residues are trimmed from each CDR3. Each record gives: D gene, V gene, J gene, CDR3 protein. The D gene is left open where the match is weak.

d_call: TRBD2; v_call: TRBV13; j_call: TRBJ2-7; cdr3_aa: ASSAGLAGAPSSYEQY
d_call: TRBD2; v_call: TRBV7-9; j_call: TRBJ2-7; cdr3_aa: ASEGAGPPDEQY
d_call: -; v_call: TRBV27; j_call: TRBJ1-1; cdr3_aa: ASSLQGLNTEAF
d_call: TRBD2; v_call: TRBV13; j_call: TRBJ2-3; cdr3_aa: ASSPRGGGGARSDTQY
d_call: TRBD1; v_call: TRBV5-6; j_call: TRBJ2-1; cdr3_aa: ASSFGQGYNEQF
d_call: -; v_call: TRBV7-8; j_call: TRBJ2-3; cdr3_aa: ASSPRQTDTDTQY
d_call: -; v_call: TRBV7-6; j_call: TRBJ2-7; cdr3_aa: ASSLAAAYEQY
d_call: -; v_call: TRBV9; j_call: TRBJ2-7; cdr3_aa: ASSVEGTSYEQY
d_call: -; v_call: TRBV19; j_call: TRBJ1-5; cdr3_aa: ASSIHTEEYQPQH
d_call: TRBD2; v_call: TRBV7-6; j_call: TRBJ2-1; cdr3_aa: ASSFSGGSYNEQF
d_call: -; v_call: TRBV2; j_call: TRBJ1-1; cdr3_aa: ASKTLTEAF
d_call: -; v_call: TRBV9; j_call: TRBJ2-5; cdr3_aa: ASSGQNQETQY
d_call: -; v_call: TRBV11-2; j_call: TRBJ1-1; cdr3_aa: ASSPHHKNTEAF
d_call: TRBD2; v_call: TRBV4-1; j_call: TRBJ2-3; cdr3_aa: ASSPRTSGNTDTQY
d_call: -; v_call: TRBV13; j_call: TRBJ1-4; cdr3_aa: ASSSTTGTPTSEKLF
d_call: TRBD1; v_call: TRBV2; j_call: TRBJ2-5; cdr3_aa: ASSTGTAQETQY
d_call: TRBD2; v_call: TRBV6-1; j_call: TRBJ2-1; cdr3_aa: ASSSTSGRRNEQF
d_call: -; v_call: TRBV27; j_call: TRBJ2-7; cdr3_aa: ASSSNLQGAYEQY
d_call: -; v_call: TRBV6-5; j_call: TRBJ1-1; cdr3_aa: ASSEGAGGTEAF
d_call: -; v_call: TRBV7-9; j_call: TRBJ2-1; cdr3_aa: ASSPPTGSSYNEQF
d_call: -; v_call: TRBV13; j_call: TRBJ1-2; cdr3_aa: ASSSTREFYGYT
d_call: TRBD1; v_call: TRBV13; j_call: TRBJ2-7; cdr3_aa: ASSPTLPGQAYEQY